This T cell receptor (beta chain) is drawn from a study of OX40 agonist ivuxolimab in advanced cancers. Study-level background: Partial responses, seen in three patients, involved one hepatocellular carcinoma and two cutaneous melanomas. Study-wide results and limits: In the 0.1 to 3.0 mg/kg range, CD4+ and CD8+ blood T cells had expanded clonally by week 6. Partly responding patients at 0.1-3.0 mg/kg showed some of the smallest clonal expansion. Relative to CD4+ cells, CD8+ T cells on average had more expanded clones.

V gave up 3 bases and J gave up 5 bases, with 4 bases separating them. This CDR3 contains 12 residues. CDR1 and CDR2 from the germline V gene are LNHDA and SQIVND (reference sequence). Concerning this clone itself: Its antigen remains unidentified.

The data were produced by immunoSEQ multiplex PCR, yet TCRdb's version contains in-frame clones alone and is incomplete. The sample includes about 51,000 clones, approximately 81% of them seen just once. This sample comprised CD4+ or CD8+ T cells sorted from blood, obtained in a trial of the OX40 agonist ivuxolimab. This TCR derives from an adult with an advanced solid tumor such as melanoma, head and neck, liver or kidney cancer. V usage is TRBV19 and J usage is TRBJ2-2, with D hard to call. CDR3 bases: TGTGCCAGTAGTATGGGGACCGGGGAGCTGTTTTTT. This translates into CASSMGTGELFF.